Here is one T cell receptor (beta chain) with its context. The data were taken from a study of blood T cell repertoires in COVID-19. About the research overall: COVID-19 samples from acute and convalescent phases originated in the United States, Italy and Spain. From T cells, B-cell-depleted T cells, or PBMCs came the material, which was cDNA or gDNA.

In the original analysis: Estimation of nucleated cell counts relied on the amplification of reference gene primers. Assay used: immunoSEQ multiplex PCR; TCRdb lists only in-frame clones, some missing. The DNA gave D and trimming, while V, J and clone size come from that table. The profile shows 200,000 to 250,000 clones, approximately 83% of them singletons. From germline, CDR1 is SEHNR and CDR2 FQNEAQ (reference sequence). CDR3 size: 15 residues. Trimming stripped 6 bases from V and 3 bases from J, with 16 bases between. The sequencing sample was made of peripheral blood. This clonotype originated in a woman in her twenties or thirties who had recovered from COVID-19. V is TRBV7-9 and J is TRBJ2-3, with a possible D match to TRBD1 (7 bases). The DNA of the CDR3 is TGTGCCAGCAGGTCAAGGGGGCGGGAAACAGATACGCAGTATTTT. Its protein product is CASRSRGRETDTQYF.